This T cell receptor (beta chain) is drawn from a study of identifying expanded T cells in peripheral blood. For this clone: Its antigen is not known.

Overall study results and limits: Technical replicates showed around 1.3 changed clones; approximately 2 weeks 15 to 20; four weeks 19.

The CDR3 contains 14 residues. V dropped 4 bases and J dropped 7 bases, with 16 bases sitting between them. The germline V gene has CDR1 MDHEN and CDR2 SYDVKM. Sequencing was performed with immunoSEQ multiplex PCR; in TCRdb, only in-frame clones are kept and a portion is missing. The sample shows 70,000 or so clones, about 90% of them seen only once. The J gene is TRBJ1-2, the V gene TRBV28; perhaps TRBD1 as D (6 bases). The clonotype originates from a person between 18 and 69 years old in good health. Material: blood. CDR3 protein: CASSSRTASGGYTF. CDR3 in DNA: TGTGCCAGCAGTTCCCGGACAGCCTCGGGTGGCTACACCTTC.